Below are 25 T cell receptor beta chains sequenced from a single sample in a study of blood T cell repertoires in COVID-19. TCRdb's table, derived via immunoSEQ multiplex PCR, lists solely in-frame clones and lacks some. The sample contains almost 250,000 clones, 86% of which appear only once. The sequenced sample was peripheral blood. The receptors were gathered from a woman aged 55-70 years who had recovered from COVID-19.

V usage is TRBV5-1 and J usage is TRBJ2-5; tentative D call: TRBD2 (5 bases). The CDR3 has 13 residues. V lost 5 bases and J lost 5, with 13 bases in between. In germline, CDR1 is SGHRS, CDR2 YFSETQ. CDR3 coding DNA: TGCGCCAGCAGTCCAGGACTCCCGGAGACCCAGTACTTC. Protein product: CASSPGLPETQYF.

This rearrangement joins TRBV19 to TRBJ1-2; TRBD1 matches 8 bases. Germline CDR1 LNHDA, CDR2 SQIVND (reference sequence). The CDR3 loop spans 15 amino acids. V lost 2 bases and J lost 6; bases outside the gene matches: 8. The CDR3 sequence is CASSIPGGYGDGYTF. The DNA of the CDR3 is TGTGCCAGTAGTATACCAGGGGGCTATGGAGATGGCTACACCTTC.

To note about this clone: Within the sample, other DNA sequences also encode this same CDR3. The V gene is TRBV5-1, the J gene TRBJ1-3; the D is unclear. The CDR3 consists of 15 residues. Germline CDR1 SGHRS, CDR2 YFSETQ. V lost 0 bases, J lost 0 bases, and 7 bases lay in between. The CDR3 bases are TGCGCCAGCAGCTTGGCGGGGATCTCTGGAAACACCATATATTTT. Translating gives CASSLAGISGNTIYF.

This clone turned up a few times. The V call is TRBV9, the J call TRBJ2-3; a possible D gene is TRBD1 (5 bases). Trimming removed 0 bases at V and 4 bases at J, with 9 bases between. CDR3 length: 14 residues. Looked up from germline, CDR1 is SGDLS and CDR2 is YYNGEE. CDR3 residues: CASSVDIRADTQYF. The CDR3 DNA reads TGTGCCAGCAGCGTAGATATCAGGGCAGATACGCAGTATTTT. Full variable domain (remainder filled in from reference TRBV9 and TRBJ2-3): DSGVTQTPKHLITATGQRVTLRCSPRSGDLSVYWYQQSLDQGLQFLIQYYNGEERAKGNILERFSAQQFPDLHSELNLSSLELGDSALYFCASSVDIRADTQYFGPGTRLTVL.

The J gene is TRBJ1-6, the V gene TRBV6-5; D gene uncertain. Trimming took off 6 bases at V and 0 bases at J, with 6 bases between the two ends. Per germline, CDR1 MNHEY and CDR2 SVGAGI. The CDR3 sequence is 14 residues long. The CDR3 DNA follows: TGTGCCAGCAGAAGGAGCTCCTATAATTCACCCCTCCACTTT. This gives the protein CASRRSSYNSPLHF.

CDR3 DNA: TGTGCCAGCAGCGTCGGAACAGGGGCGGGGAATGAAAAACTGTTTTTT. The encoded protein is CASSVGTGAGNEKLFF. This chain joins TRBV5-4 and TRBJ1-4; 7 bases are a match to TRBD1. The CDR3 loop spans 16 amino acids. Germline lookup yields CDR1 SGHNT and CDR2 YYREEE (reference sequence). V lost 4 bases to trimming and J lost 5 bases; unmatched junction nucleotides: 11.

The V gene is TRBV28, the J gene TRBJ2-3; the D is unclear. Germline V gene sequence: CDR1 MDHEN, CDR2 SYDVKM. V was cut by 2 bases and J by 2 bases, with 23 bases left in between. The CDR3 runs 19 residues. The CDR3 loop is CASSLIPRHTQNSTDTQYF. In nucleotides, the CDR3 is TGTGCCAGCAGTTTAATCCCCCGACATACCCAAAACTCCACAGATACGCAGTATTTT.

V usage is TRBV13 and J usage is TRBJ2-2; 8 positions agree with TRBD1. The J segment lost 5 bases and the V segment lost 10 bases, leaving 12 bases of the junction unmatched. Germline loops: CDR1 PRHDT, CDR2 FYEKMQ (reference sequence). There are 15 residues in the CDR3. DNA of the CDR3: TGTGCCACCGTAACCACAGGGGGAAGTACCGGGGAGCTGTTTTTT. Translating gives CATVTTGGSTGELFF.

J is TRBJ2-1 and V is TRBV11-2; 7 nucleotides align to TRBD2. CDR1 and CDR2 from the germline V gene are SGHAT and FQNNGV. Losses at the gene ends were 0 bases for V and 3 bases for J; bases not matched to a gene: 2. The CDR3 is 15 residues long. CDR3 DNA sequence: TGTGCCAGCAGCTTAGAGGGGGGGGACTACAATGAGCAGTTCTTC. It codes for CASSLEGGDYNEQFF.

The chain carries TRBV2 and TRBJ2-7, with D tentatively TRBD1 (6 bases). The V and J ends lost 10 bases and 7 bases respectively, with 11 bases between them. Germline CDR1 reads SNHLY; CDR2 reads FYNNEI. The CDR3 covers 10 residues. The CDR3 region has the DNA TGTGCCATCCTGGGACAAGAGCAGTACTTC. This sequence encodes CAILGQEQYF.

This chain uses TRBV15 with TRBJ1-2, with TRBD1 matching over 8 bases. Germline V gene sequence: CDR1 LNHNV, CDR2 YYDKDF (reference sequence). The J segment lost 7 bases and the V segment lost 0 bases, leaving 7 bases of the junction unmatched. This CDR3 is built from 15 residues. Here the CDR3 reads CATSREPQGAFGYTF. The CDR3 DNA reads as TGTGCCACCAGCAGAGAACCCCAGGGGGCGTTTGGCTACACCTTC.

In this sample, this clone turned up once. The chain couples TRBV18 to TRBJ1-6; D might be TRBD1 (6 bases). With 3 bases removed from V and 7 bases from J, the gap between germline ends came to 10 bases. The V gene's germline CDR1 is KGHSH and CDR2 LQKENI. CDR3 size: 14 residues. For the CDR3, the DNA is TGTGCCAGCTCACCCCGGGACATCAATTCACCCCTCCACTTT. The encoded protein is CASSPRDINSPLHF. Full variable domain (remainder filled in from reference TRBV18 and TRBJ1-6): NAGVMQNPRHLVRRRGQEARLRCSPMKGHSHVYWYRQLPEEGLKFMVYLQKENIIDESGMPKERFSAEFPKEGPSILRIQQVVRGDSAAYFCASSPRDINSPLHFGNGTRLTVT.

A note on this clone: The junction and the germline gene differ at one end; a read error may be behind it. The chain employs TRBV7-7 and TRBJ1-4, with no clear D. CDR3 length equals 13 residues. Germline V CDR1 and CDR2: SSHAT, FNYEAQ (reference sequence). The CDR3 nucleotides read TGTGCTAGCAGCCCGTCGGGGTCTGAAAAACTGTTTTTT. It is translated as CASSPSGSEKLFF.

The chain uses TRBV6-5 and TRBJ1-1; 8 bases agree with TRBD1. This CDR3 contains 14 residues. Germline CDR1 is MNHEY and CDR2 is SVGAGI. V was clipped by 6 bases and J by 4 bases; unmatched bases: 7. DNA of the CDR3: TGTGCCAGCAGGGGAGCAGGGGGCGTCACTGAAGCTTTCTTT. The encoded protein is CASRGAGGVTEAFF.

The chain is built from TRBV7-3 and TRBJ2-1, with 10 nucleotides matching TRBD2. CDR3 length: 17 residues. Losses at the gene ends were 5 bases for V and 9 bases for J; bases not matched to a gene: 16. Germline V gene lookup returns CDR1 SGHTA and CDR2 FQGTGA. The chain's CDR3 is CASSRTGASGGFSEQFF. The CDR3 DNA sequence: TGTGCCAGCAGCCGAACGGGGGCTAGCGGGGGTTTTAGTGAGCAGTTCTTC.

The J gene is TRBJ2-6, the V gene TRBV3-1 (or the pseudogene TRBV3-2); possibly TRBD2 for D (5 bases). The V end lost 2 bases, the J end lost 12 bases, and 14 bases lay between the germline ends. Germline CDR1 LGHDT, CDR2 YNNKEL (reference sequence). CDR3 size: 14 residues. The CDR3 protein is CASSQPTSTGVLTF. The CDR3 region has the DNA TGTGCCAGCAGCCAACCCACTAGTACTGGCGTCCTGACTTTC.

This chain links TRBV7-3 with TRBJ2-1; 9 bases agree with TRBD2. The CDR3 has 15 amino acids. V shed 1 base, J shed 6 bases, and the junction held 4 bases outside the gene matches. Germline loops: CDR1 SGHTA, CDR2 FQGTGA. The CDR3 nucleotides are TGTGCCAGCAGCTTAAGCGGGGGGGAGGCCAATGAGCAGTTCTTC. This gives the protein CASSLSGGEANEQFF.

CDR3 bases: TGTGCCAGCAGCTCTCACCGGGACAGGGGTGAAAAACTGTTTTTT. It translates to CASSSHRDRGEKLFF. V usage is TRBV9 and J usage is TRBJ1-4; 10 positions match TRBD1. The CDR3 extends over 15 amino acids. V shed 4 bases and J 7 bases; nucleotides not matched to a gene: 7. Germline lookup yields CDR1 SGDLS and CDR2 YYNGEE.

The rearrangement links TRBV19 to TRBJ1-2; 7 bases fit TRBD1. Germline values: CDR1 LNHDA, CDR2 SQIVND (reference sequence). Trimming at V came to 5 bases and at J to 8 bases, leaving 11 bases not matched to a gene. This CDR3 comprises 14 residues. CDR3 sequence (DNA): TGTGCCAGTAGTCCAGGACAGGATCCTCTCGGCTACACCTTC. The encoded protein is CASSPGQDPLGYTF.

The rearrangement links TRBV7-8 to TRBJ1-2, with a tentative D call TRBD1 (6 bases). The V end was cut by 2 bases, the J end by 8 bases, with 12 bases between. The CDR3 is made up of 13 amino acids. The V gene's germline CDR1 is SGHVS and CDR2 FQNEAQ. CDR3 nucleotide sequence: TGTGCCAGCAGCTTAACAGGGACCGGGGGCTACACCTTC. It yields the protein CASSLTGTGGYTF.

The rearrangement uses TRBV28 and TRBJ2-7, with a tentative D call TRBD1 (5 bases). The germline V and J ends were trimmed by 7 bases and 4 bases, with 14 bases remaining between them. The CDR3 is 13 amino acids. CDR1 is MDHEN and CDR2 is SYDVKM in the germline V gene. CDR3: CASNQNTGYEQYF. CDR3 nucleotides: TGTGCCAGCAACCAAAACACAGGATACGAGCAGTACTTC.

This sequence joins TRBV7-2 and TRBJ2-3, with TRBD2 matching over 8 bases. The CDR3 runs to 15 residues. Losses at the gene ends were 10 bases for V and 3 bases for J; bases not matched to a gene: 12. CDR1 is SGHTA and CDR2 is FQGNSA in the germline V gene. The CDR3 DNA reads as TGTGCCACTCACGGGGGGGCGGTGAAAACAGATACGCAGTATTTT. It is translated as CATHGGAVKTDTQYF. Together with reference TRBV7-2 and TRBJ2-3, the CDR3 gives the full variable domain: GAGVSQSPSNKVTEKGKDVELRCDPISGHTALYWYRQSLGQGLEFLIYFQGNSAPDKSGLPSDRFSAERTGGSVSTLTIQRTQQEDSAVYLCATHGGAVKTDTQYFGPGTRLTVL.

This sequence joins TRBV6-6 and TRBJ1-1; TRBD1 matches at 9 bases. The junction had 6 bases not matched to a gene; V was cut back by 5 bases and J by 5 bases. There are 14 residues in the CDR3. The V gene's germline CDR1 is MNHNY and CDR2 SVGAGI (reference sequence). DNA for the CDR3: TGTGCCAGCAGTCACGATGGGACAGGGACTGAAGCTTTCTTT. Its translation is CASSHDGTGTEAFF.

The chain joins TRBV25-1 to TRBJ2-7; 11 bases match TRBD1. Per germline, CDR1 MGHDK and CDR2 SYGVNS. Germline trimming cut 2 bases from V and 6 bases from J; bases unmatched to any gene: 3. The CDR3 contains 14 residues. DNA of the CDR3: TGTGCCAGCAGTGAACCGGGGACAGGGGGCGAGCAGTACTTC. The encoded protein is CASSEPGTGGEQYF.

CDR3 DNA sequence: TGTGCCAGTAGTATTTTGCAGTACAATGAGCAGTTCTTC. Amino acids: CASSILQYNEQFF. The rearrangement joins TRBV19 to TRBJ2-1; D is uncertain. The CDR3 contains 13 residues. From germline, CDR1 is LNHDA and CDR2 SQIVND (reference sequence). V shed 3 bases and J shed 4 bases, with 7 bases lying between them.